This T cell receptor (beta chain) is from a study of blood T cell repertoires in COVID-19. Study overall: In each case, the material was cDNA or gDNA derived from T cells, B-cell-depleted T cells, or PBMCs.

Authors' methods: Nucleated cell counts were estimated from reference gene primer amplification. The assay was immunoSEQ multiplex PCR, and TCRdb's table has in-frame clones only and misses some. From that table come the V and J calls and clone size; the DNA was used to work out D and trimming. This table has under 250,000 clones, roughly nine tenths appearing once. CDR3 length: 14 residues. The germline V and J ends were trimmed by 0 bases and 5 bases, with 10 bases remaining between them. Germline V gene sequence: CDR1 SGHTA, CDR2 FQGNSA. The chain has TRBV7-2 and TRBJ2-5, with D tentatively TRBD2 (5 bases). This TCR came from a man aged 25-40 years who had recovered from COVID-19. Sequencing was done on a sample of PBMCs or T cells enriched from blood (not recorded which). The CDR3, as DNA: TGTGCCAGCAGCTTAGCTTCAGCGGTCGAGACCCAGTACTTC. This encodes CASSLASAVETQYF.